A selection of T cell receptor beta chains follows, all from one sample in a study of cytomegalovirus exposure and HLA in healthy donors. Clones were sequenced by immunoSEQ multiplex PCR, and TCRdb holds only the in-frame ones, with some missing. This sample has 150,000 to 200,000 clones, with less than 90% found just once. Sequenced input: PBMCs. The receptors derive from a woman under 30 in good health and CMV-seronegative. The CDR3 runs from the conserved cysteine through the conserved F or W. D genes are given only for firm matches. Size is omitted from some rows. Given values are once, few, many or a class for expanded clones.

CDR3: CAWSVGGTNEKLFF
size: NA
V: TRBV30
D: NA

CDR3: CASRRSDRGGGYTF
size: NA
V: TRBV27
D: TRBD1

CDR3: CASSRRGDGANVLTF
size: NA
V: TRBV6-5
D: NA

CDR3: CAWSDASGSTDTQYF
size: NA
V: TRBV30
D: TRBD2

CDR3: CASSFRQGGLVNQPQHF
size: NA
V: TRBV5-6
D: TRBD1

CDR3: CASSQGGRDRPYEQYF
size: NA
V: TRBV4-1
D: TRBD1

CDR3: CASSLRTPQGASYEQYF
size: NA
V: TRBV27
D: TRBD1

CDR3: CASSEIPGLSNQPQHF
size: few
V: TRBV2
D: NA

CDR3: CASSSTGLTREQYF
size: NA
V: TRBV19
D: NA

CDR3: CASGLVLGRSENQPQHF
size: once
V: TRBV12-5
D: NA

CDR3: CASSLSLSTSGRATQYF
size: NA
V: TRBV27
D: TRBD2

CDR3: CASSVASRGQGQETQYF
size: NA
V: TRBV9
D: TRBD1

CDR3: CATSRSRTVSRYGYTF
size: NA
V: TRBV15
D: NA

CDR3: CASRGRGQGMNTEAFF
size: NA
V: TRBV7-8
D: TRBD1

CDR3: CASRRIQGNYGYTF
size: NA
V: TRBV2
D: NA

CDR3: CTCSPDRGAETQYF
size: NA
V: TRBV5-1
D: TRBD1

CDR3: CASSRNRGLNEQYF
size: NA
V: TRBV4-3
D: TRBD1

CDR3: CASSPQVGGEQFF
size: NA
V: TRBV5-5
D: NA

CDR3: CASRSGSGADTQYF
size: NA
V: TRBV9
D: TRBD2

CDR3: CAWSGGGHYGYTF
size: NA
V: TRBV30
D: NA

CDR3: CASSLRHYYEQYF
size: NA
V: TRBV5-6
D: NA

CDR3: CASSDNRSTNEKLFF
size: NA
V: TRBV18
D: NA

CDR3: CASSHALAAQYF
size: NA
V: TRBV14
D: TRBD2

CDR3: CASSILGVYEQYF
size: NA
V: TRBV5-6
D: NA

CDR3: CASSYRGDSYEQYF
size: NA
V: TRBV5-1
D: TRBD1

CDR3: CASSPTGLPYNEQFF
size: NA
V: TRBV5-1
D: TRBD2

CDR3: CASSWTAPGTEAFF
size: few
V: TRBV10-2
D: NA

CDR3: CASSEAATGGYGYTF
size: few
V: TRBV6-1
D: NA

CDR3: CASSQDSPYTQYF
size: NA
V: TRBV14
D: NA

CDR3: CASSLDPSGSTDTQYF
size: NA
V: TRBV7-2
D: TRBD2

CDR3: CASSGEGGGNEQFF
size: NA
V: TRBV5-1
D: NA

CDR3: CASRVTSGTSDTQYF
size: NA
V: TRBV6-1
D: TRBD2

CDR3: CASSPTGSNEKLFF
size: NA
V: TRBV5-1
D: NA

CDR3: CSAVLDYQHPGNTIYF
size: NA
V: TRBV29-1
D: NA

CDR3: CASSTVPGGSYEQYF
size: NA
V: TRBV19
D: TRBD2

CDR3: CASSHHRLLLAVSTDTQYF
size: NA
V: TRBV4-3
D: NA

CDR3: CASSLVPAPGGTEAFF
size: NA
V: TRBV7-9
D: NA